A selection of T cell receptor beta chains follows, all from one sample in a study of blood T cell repertoires in COVID-19. TCRdb keeps only in-frame clones here, not all; method: immunoSEQ multiplex PCR. The table records roughly 150,000 clones, approximately 85% of them present only once. The specimen was peripheral blood. Receptor source: a man aged 50 or older with acute or convalescent COVID-19. Each CDR3 is given with its conserved first and last residue. The order of the fields is V gene, J gene, D gene, clone size, CDR3 DNA, CDR3 protein. A D gene is named only where the DNA matches it firmly. The size of a clone is reported for some rows only, either as once, few or many, or as a class for expanded clones.

TRBV19	TRBJ2-7	.	.	TGTGCCAGTAGCTATCGGGATAGTGCGCAGTACTTC	CASSYRDSAQYF
TRBV5-6	TRBJ1-2	TRBD1	once	TGTGCCAGCAGCTTCGACAGGGGTGGCTACACCTTC	CASSFDRGGYTF
TRBV6-5	TRBJ2-2	TRBD1	.	TGTGCCAGCAGTTCGCCGACAGGGGTGGAGCTGTTTTTT	CASSSPTGVELFF
TRBV20-1	TRBJ1-4	.	.	TGCAGTGCTAGTCGCGGGGCAGCTAATGAAAAACTGTTTTTT	CSASRGAANEKLFF
TRBV12-3/TRBV12-4	TRBJ1-1	.	.	TGTGCCAGCAGTTTAAGCCGCACTGAAGCTTTCTTT	CASSLSRTEAFF
TRBV6-5	TRBJ2-1	TRBD2	few	TGTGCCAGCAGTCCGGCTAGCGGGCCGTACAATGAGCAGTTCTTC	CASSPASGPYNEQFF
TRBV14	TRBJ2-7	TRBD1	.	TGTGCCAGCAGCCACCGGGACAGGGGTCCCTACGAGCAGTACTTC	CASSHRDRGPYEQYF
TRBV6-5	TRBJ2-2	TRBD2	once	TGTGCCAGCAGTTTTCTAGCGGGAGCAGGTGGGGAGCTGTTTTTT	CASSFLAGAGGELFF
TRBV4-2	TRBJ1-1	TRBD1	.	TGTGCCAGCAGCCAAGATCGCGGCAGGGGGGTAAACACTGAAGCTTTCTTT	CASSQDRGRGVNTEAFF
TRBV15	TRBJ1-4	.	.	TGTGCCACCAGCAGAGTACAGGGACCGGGGGAAAAACTGTTTTTT	CATSRVQGPGEKLFF
TRBV28	TRBJ1-5	.	few	TGTGCCAGCAGTTTGGGGGGGGCCGATCAGCCCCAGCATTTT	CASSLGGADQPQHF
TRBV5-6	TRBJ2-5	.	.	TGTGCCAGCAGCACACAGAACCAAGAGACCCAGTACTTC	CASSTQNQETQYF
TRBV2	TRBJ1-5	TRBD1	.	TGTGCCAGCAGTCCGGACAGGGTAAATCAGCCCCAGCATTTT	CASSPDRVNQPQHF
TRBV6-5	TRBJ1-5	TRBD1	.	TGTGCCAGCAGTAAACAGGGGAACAGCAATCAGCCCCAGCATTTT	CASSKQGNSNQPQHF
TRBV12-5	TRBJ2-1	TRBD2	.	TGTGCTAGTGGTTTACCCCCCCCGCTAGCGGGAGTCCGTCTAGGGGTCAATGAGCAGTTCTTC	CASGLPPPLAGVRLGVNEQFF
TRBV10-3	TRBJ2-2	TRBD1	once	TGTGCCATCAAGGGGGCCCCCGGGGAGCTGTTTTTT	CAIKGAPGELFF
TRBV14	TRBJ2-3	.	.	TGTGCCAGCAGCCAAGATCGGGGGACCCTCACAGATACGCAGTATTTT	CASSQDRGTLTDTQYF
TRBV18	TRBJ1-2	.	.	TGTGCCAGCTCACCACCGGGTCCTACGGGCTATGGCTACACCTTC	CASSPPGPTGYGYTF
TRBV24-1	TRBJ2-3	.	.	TGTGCCACCAGTGACGGCGGCAGCACAGATACGCAGTATTTT	CATSDGGSTDTQYF
TRBV5-8	TRBJ1-2	.	.	TGTGCCAGCAGCTTGGGTCAGGGAGGACCCATAAACTTC	CASSLGQGGPINF
TRBV29-1	TRBJ1-6	.	.	TGCAGCGTTGCAGTAGGGGGGGATTCACCCCTCCACTTT	CSVAVGGDSPLHF
TRBV11-3	TRBJ1-1	TRBD1	.	TGTGCCAGCAGCCGTGGGACAGGCGGCACTGAAGCTTTCTTT	CASSRGTGGTEAFF
TRBV4-1	TRBJ1-3	.	.	TGCGCCAGCAGTCCGGGGGGGACTGGAAACACCATATATTTT	CASSPGGTGNTIYF
TRBV7-9	TRBJ2-3	TRBD2	.	TGTGCCAGCAGCTCTAGCGGTGCTAGCACAGATACGCAGTATTTT	CASSSSGASTDTQYF
TRBV7-9	TRBJ1-6	TRBD1	.	TGTGCCAGCAGCCCTCAGACAGGGGCGGATTCACCCCTCCACTTT	CASSPQTGADSPLHF
TRBV7-9	TRBJ1-4	TRBD1	.	TGTGCCAGCAGCTTTCGACAGGGCGCTTTTAATGAAAAACTGTTTTTT	CASSFRQGAFNEKLFF
TRBV7-9	TRBJ1-1	TRBD1	.	TGTGCCAGCAGCTTAGCGGGACAGGGGGCGGGAGCTTTCTTT	CASSLAGQGAGAFF
TRBV30	TRBJ2-1	TRBD2	once	TGTGCCTGGACCTCTATACCGGGACTAGCACATGAGCAGTTCTTC	CAWTSIPGLAHEQFF
TRBV3-1/TRBV3-2	TRBJ1-1	TRBD1	.	TGTGCCAGCAGCCAATTGGGACAGAGTTACACTGAAGCTTTCTTT	CASSQLGQSYTEAFF
TRBV2	TRBJ1-4	.	.	TGTGCCAGCAGTGAAGCGCTAGGTGTCGGAAAACTGTTTTTT	CASSEALGVGKLFF
TRBV5-6	TRBJ2-1	TRBD2	.	TGTGCCAGCAGCGACGGACTAGCGGATGAGCAGTTCTTC	CASSDGLADEQFF
TRBV28	TRBJ1-5	TRBD1	.	TGTGCCAGCAGGGACAGGGTCGTTTATAGCAATCAGCCCCAGCATTTT	CASRDRVVYSNQPQHF
TRBV6-5	TRBJ1-5	.	.	TGTGCCAGCAGTCCTGCAGGGGCGCATCAGCCCCAGCATTTT	CASSPAGAHQPQHF
TRBV19	TRBJ1-2	.	.	TGTGCCAGTAGGCCGTGGAAGGCGGGGATGTATGGCTACACCTTC	CASRPWKAGMYGYTF
TRBV3-1/TRBV3-2	TRBJ1-1	.	.	TGTGCCAGCAGCCCTTACACCGATGCCAACACTGAAGCTTTCTTT	CASSPYTDANTEAFF
TRBV6-5	TRBJ2-7	.	once	TGTGCCACCCGTTCCCAGGGGAACGAGCAGTACTTC	CATRSQGNEQYF
TRBV11-3	TRBJ2-7	TRBD1	.	TGTGCCAGCAGCCGATCCGGGACAGGGGTTTACGAGCAGTACTTC	CASSRSGTGVYEQYF
TRBV10-2	TRBJ1-2	.	.	TGCGCCATCTCGCCCGACAGCCAATCCTATGGCTACACCTTC	CAISPDSQSYGYTF
TRBV4-2	TRBJ1-1	TRBD1	.	TGTGCCAGCAGGCCTCAGGGGGTGGCTCTGAACACTGAAGCTTTCTTT	CASRPQGVALNTEAFF
TRBV2	TRBJ2-7	TRBD1	.	TGTGCCAGCAGGCGACAGGGTCCCTACGAGCAGTACTTC	CASRRQGPYEQYF
TRBV6-5	TRBJ2-4	.	.	TGTGCCAGCAGTTACTCCAGGGGGGCTGCCAAAAACATTCAGTACTTC	CASSYSRGAAKNIQYF
TRBV12-3/TRBV12-4	TRBJ2-1	.	.	TGTGCCAGCAGTCTGGGACTCTACAATGAGCAGTTCTTC	CASSLGLYNEQFF
TRBV29-1	TRBJ1-3	TRBD1	.	TGCAGCGTAGGACAGGGGGCTCCTGGAAACACCATATATTTT	CSVGQGAPGNTIYF
TRBV30	TRBJ2-3	TRBD2	.	TGTGCCTGGGGACTAGCGGGGGGCAGGACAGATACGCAGTATTTT	CAWGLAGGRTDTQYF
TRBV5-1	TRBJ1-2	.	.	TGCGCCAGCAGCCCTCGTTTGTATCCGGGAATACGGGGTAGCTATGGCTACACCTTC	CASSPRLYPGIRGSYGYTF
TRBV5-4	TRBJ2-7	.	few	TGTGCCAGCAGCTTGTACTACGAGCAGTACTTC	CASSLYYEQYF
TRBV1	TRBJ1-6	.	.	TGCACCAGCAGCCAAGTCGGAGGGGAACCCTATAATTCACCCCTCCACTTT	CTSSQVGGEPYNSPLHF
TRBV6-5	TRBJ2-1	.	once	TGTGCCAGCAGTCCATCACAGGGAAATGAGCAGTTCTTC	CASSPSQGNEQFF
TRBV3-1/TRBV3-2	TRBJ1-1	.	.	TGTGCCAGCAGCCAAGCGGGGTTAGGTGAAGCTTTCTTT	CASSQAGLGEAFF
TRBV11-2	TRBJ2-7	TRBD2	.	TGTGCCAGCAGCCAGCGGACTAGCGGATACTACGAGCAGTACTTC	CASSQRTSGYYEQYF